Listed below are T cell receptor beta chains from one sample, sequenced in a study of identifying expanded T cells in peripheral blood. The method was immunoSEQ multiplex PCR; TCRdb's version includes in-frame clones alone and lacks a portion of them. The sample consists of 81,000 or so clones, less than 90% of them appearing once. The sample taken for sequencing was blood. The receptors were gathered from a person aged 18 to 75 in good health. CDR3s include the opening cysteine and the closing phenylalanine or tryptophan. D genes are given only for firm matches. Expanded clones are given a class, and other clones once, few, many or no size at all.

abundance	j_gene	d_gene	v_gene	CDR3aa	CDR3nt
NA	TRBJ2-1	TRBD2	TRBV19	CASSEVREYNEQFF	TGTGCCAGTAGTGAGGTGCGGGAGTACAATGAGCAGTTCTTC
NA	TRBJ2-7	NA	TRBV19	CASSIRRGDYEQYF	TGTGCCAGTAGTATAAGGCGGGGAGACTACGAGCAGTACTTC
NA	TRBJ2-7	NA	TRBV6-6	CASSTAFTDEQYF	TGTGCCAGCAGCACAGCCTTTACCGACGAGCAGTACTTC
NA	TRBJ2-1	TRBD2	TRBV29-1	CSVEAGGRALLYNEQFF	TGCAGCGTTGAAGCAGGCGGGAGGGCCTTACTATACAATGAGCAGTTCTTC
NA	TRBJ1-4	NA	TRBV5-1	CASSLSSQGNEKLFF	TGCGCCAGCAGCTTGTCCAGCCAGGGTAATGAAAAACTGTTTTTT
NA	TRBJ2-5	NA	TRBV7-2	CASSAQVIVETQYF	TGTGCCAGCAGCGCCCAGGTTATTGTTGAGACCCAGTACTTC
NA	TRBJ2-7	TRBD2	TRBV5-8	CASSSGGRLVGEQYF	TGTGCCAGCAGCTCGGGAGGTCGCCTGGTTGGTGAGCAGTACTTC
few	TRBJ2-7	NA	TRBV7-2	CASSPGRLSYEQYF	TGTGCCAGCAGCCCCGGGCGGCTCTCCTACGAGCAGTACTTC
NA	TRBJ2-6	NA	TRBV29-1	CSVEVRMSSGANVLTF	TGCAGCGTTGAAGTTCGAATGAGCTCTGGGGCCAACGTCCTGACTTTC
NA	TRBJ1-1	NA	TRBV7-2	CASSRGGRGMNTEAFF	TGTGCCAGCAGCCGAGGAGGGAGGGGGATGAACACTGAAGCTTTCTTT
NA	TRBJ2-3	NA	TRBV13	CASSQGDSRGTDTQYF	TGTGCCAGCAGCCAAGGGGACTCCCGGGGCACAGATACGCAGTATTTT
many	TRBJ2-6	NA	TRBV28	CASRTSGGANVLTF	TGTGCCAGCAGGACGTCTGGGGGGGCCAACGTCCTGACTTTC
NA	TRBJ2-3	NA	TRBV29-1	CSVEWTDTQYF	TGCAGCGTTGAATGGACAGATACGCAGTATTTT
NA	TRBJ1-1	TRBD1	TRBV10-3	CAISGIRTGEPRIEAAFF	TGTGCCATCAGTGGGATCCGGACAGGGGAGCCTCGGATCGAGGCAGCTTTCTTT
NA	TRBJ1-5	TRBD1	TRBV5-4	CASSPGQEQPQHF	TGTGCCAGCAGCCCCGGACAGGAACAGCCCCAGCATTTT
NA	TRBJ1-2	NA	TRBV19	CASSMATAGHVYTF	TGTGCCAGTAGTATGGCCACCGCGGGGCATGTCTACACCTTC
NA	TRBJ2-7	NA	TRBV5-6	CASSNNFGSGKEDEQYF	TGTGCCAGCAGCAATAACTTTGGGTCAGGGAAAGAGGACGAGCAGTACTTC
NA	TRBJ1-5	TRBD1	TRBV19	CASRVTGGLNQPQHF	TGTGCCAGTAGAGTAACAGGGGGCCTAAATCAGCCCCAGCATTTT
NA	TRBJ2-3	NA	TRBV19	CASSIQGTDTQYF	TGTGCCAGTAGTATCCAGGGCACAGATACGCAGTATTTT
NA	TRBJ2-2	NA	TRBV9	CASSDPITGELFF	TGTGCCAGCAGCGACCCCATCACCGGGGAGCTGTTTTTT
NA	TRBJ2-3	NA	TRBV4-3	CASSPDYFREGPQYF	TGCGCCAGCAGCCCCGACTACTTCCGGGAAGGTCCGCAGTATTTT
few	TRBJ1-4	NA	TRBV10-3	CAISELGGVQEKLFF	TGTGCCATCAGTGAGTTAGGAGGGGTACAAGAAAAACTGTTTTTT
NA	TRBJ2-7	TRBD1	TRBV6-5	CASSRYRGKSYEQYF	TGTGCCAGCAGTCGATACAGGGGTAAATCCTACGAGCAGTACTTC
NA	TRBJ1-1	NA	TRBV7-6	CASSLAGRGVAEAFF	TGTGCCAGCAGCTTAGCTGGCAGGGGAGTAGCTGAAGCTTTCTTT
NA	TRBJ1-1	NA	TRBV19	CASSIDRQIEAFF	TGTGCCAGTAGTATAGATCGACAGATTGAAGCTTTCTTT
NA	TRBJ1-1	NA	TRBV29-1	CSVAQGMNTEAFF	TGCAGCGTTGCCCAAGGAATGAACACTGAAGCTTTCTTT
once	TRBJ2-3	TRBD2	TRBV7-8	CASSSRGEAGVDTQYF	TGTGCCAGCAGCTCAAGGGGAGAAGCGGGAGTGGATACGCAGTATTTT